The clone carrying this TCR beta chain appeared many times. The sample belongs to a study of blood T cell repertoires in COVID-19. Background on the study: COVID-19 samples from acute and convalescent phases originated in the United States, Italy and Spain. PBMCs, B-cell-depleted T cells, or T cells provided the cDNA or gDNA that made up the material.

This CDR3 is 16 amino acids long. V lost 0 bases and J lost 2, with 14 bases in between. Germline assignment: CDR1 LGHNA and CDR2 YSLEER. Assay used: immunoSEQ multiplex PCR; TCRdb lists only in-frame clones, some missing. This sample has about 100,000 clones, with less than 90% found just once. Material for sequencing was peripheral blood. The sequence was collected from a man aged 25-45 years in a cohort sampled during active COVID-19. This sequence joins TRBV4-3 and TRBJ2-7; D is perhaps TRBD1 (6 bases). CDR3 protein: CASSQERGSTTYEQYF. The CDR3 coding sequence is TGCGCCAGCAGCCAAGAAAGGGGGAGCACAACCTACGAGCAGTACTTC.